Presented here are 28 T cell receptor beta chains from one specimen sequenced in a study of cytomegalovirus exposure and HLA in healthy donors. The PCR had 60 Vbeta and 13 Jbeta primers. TCRdb keeps only in-frame clones here, not all; method: immunoSEQ multiplex PCR. Among approximately 180,000 clones listed, around 79% were seen once. The specimen was PBMCs. The receptors come from a woman aged 45-59 years in good health and CMV-seronegative.

The V and J genes are TRBV28 and TRBJ1-2; D may be TRBD1 (6 bases). The CDR3 is 14 residues long. Germline lookup yields CDR1 MDHEN and CDR2 SYDVKM. V shed 6 bases and J shed 0 bases, with 11 bases lying between them. The DNA for the CDR3 is TGTGCCAGCAGCCTAGGACAGCCTAACTATGGCTACACCTTC. This gives the protein CASSLGQPNYGYTF.

This clone occurred once. The J gene is TRBJ2-7, the V gene TRBV7-9; 10 bases map to TRBD1. The CDR3 sequence is 14 residues long. V trimming: 6 bases; J trimming: 2 bases; junction bases outside the gene matches: 4. Germline V CDR1 and CDR2: SEHNR, FQNEAQ (reference sequence). CDR3 amino acids: CASSRGQGTYEQYF. The CDR3 region has the DNA TGTGCCAGCAGTCGGGGACAGGGGACCTACGAGCAGTACTTC.

V usage is TRBV6-5 and J usage is TRBJ1-2; D perhaps matches TRBD1 (5 bases). This CDR3 comprises 14 residues. The V gene lost 6 bases and the J gene lost 4 bases, with 15 bases spanning the gap. CDR1 and CDR2 (germline): MNHEY, SVGAGI. This chain's CDR3 is CASSSSWRGYGYTF. CDR3 sequence (DNA): TGTGCCAGCAGCTCCTCTTGGAGGGGCTATGGCTACACCTTC.

This clone was observed a handful of times. The V gene is TRBV6-5, the J gene TRBJ1-2; the D gene is possibly TRBD1 (6 bases). The ends were cut back, 6 bases at V and 4 bases at J, with 12 bases in the middle. The CDR3 is made up of 13 amino acids. In germline, CDR1 is MNHEY, CDR2 SVGAGI. Written as DNA, the CDR3 is TGTGCCAGCAGCCTCGACAGGACCTATGGCTACACCTTC. This gives the protein CASSLDRTYGYTF.

Points on this clone: The junction departs from germline at one end; a sequencing error may be responsible. The genes are TRBV14 and TRBJ2-5; 8 nucleotides agree with TRBD1. CDR3 length equals 15 residues. CDR1 is SGHDN, CDR2 FVKESK, per germline. The CDR3 reads CASSRQGLEQGTQYF. The CDR3, as DNA: TGTGCCAGCAGCCGACAGGGGCTGGAGCAAGGGACCCAGTACTTC.

This clone was counted a few times. This chain joins TRBV7-8 and TRBJ2-5, with D maybe TRBD2 (6 bases). The germline V and J ends were trimmed by 3 bases and 2 bases, with 13 bases remaining between them. The CDR3 sequence is 15 residues long. The germline CDR1 and CDR2 sequences are SGHVS and FQNEAQ. The CDR3 protein is CASSFFTREQETQYF. The CDR3 DNA reads as TGTGCCAGCAGCTTCTTCACCCGGGAGCAAGAGACCCAGTACTTC.

A few counts support this clone. The V gene is TRBV27, the J gene TRBJ2-1; 9 bases map to TRBD2. Germline CDR1 and CDR2: MNHEY and SMNVEV (reference sequence). Trimming removed 6 bases from V and 14 bases from J; junction bases left unmatched: 11. This CDR3 is built from 13 residues. CDR3 protein: CASRLSSGRSEFF. In DNA form, the CDR3 reads TGTGCCAGCAGACTCAGTAGCGGGAGATCCGAGTTCTTC.

The chain has TRBV18 and TRBJ2-6; D may be TRBD2 (5 bases). V lost 6 bases and J lost 0, with 21 bases in between. This CDR3 comprises 19 residues. Germline assignment: CDR1 KGHSH and CDR2 LQKENI. The CDR3 region is CASSPNRGSSFSGANVLTF. DNA of the CDR3: TGTGCCAGCTCCCCGAATCGCGGGTCCAGTTTCTCTGGGGCCAACGTCCTGACTTTC.

This clone was found a few times. The chain carries TRBV10-3 and TRBJ1-5; TRBD1 matches 11 bases. V was pared by 11 bases and J by 3 bases, with 12 bases of the junction left unmatched. The CDR3 is 16 residues long. Germline lookup yields CDR1 ENHRY and CDR2 SYGVKD. The CDR3 sequence: CAPRTGGNWNNQPQHF. CDR3 in DNA: TGTGCCCCGCGGACAGGGGGCAATTGGAACAATCAGCCCCAGCATTTT.

This clone was observed a single time. V and J are TRBV27 and TRBJ1-1; D is possibly TRBD1 (5 bases). The CDR3 consists of 17 residues. V was pared by 2 bases and J by 3 bases, with 19 bases between. Germline V CDR1 and CDR2: MNHEY, SMNVEV (reference sequence). CDR3 nucleotides: TGTGCCAGCAGTTTAAAATACCGGGGGATCCCGGACACTGAAGCTTTCTTT. It translates to CASSLKYRGIPDTEAFF.

This clone has just a few counts. CDR3 loop: CASSNGQGISEAFF. CDR3 DNA: TGTGCCAGTTCGAACGGACAGGGCATCAGTGAAGCTTTCTTT. The rearrangement uses TRBV19 and TRBJ1-1; 8 bases agree with TRBD1. Germline V gene data show CDR1 as LNHDA and CDR2 as SQIVND (reference sequence). The length of the CDR3 is 14 residues. V shed 8 bases and J 7 bases; nucleotides not matched to a gene: 12.

The chain links TRBV5-5 to TRBJ2-5; TRBD2 agrees at 8 bases. Germline CDR1 and CDR2: SGHKS and YYEKEE (reference sequence). The CDR3 runs 16 residues. J gave up 2 bases and V 2 bases, and 8 bases lay outside the gene matches. CDR3 bases: TGTGCCAGCAGCTTTCCGTCGGCGGGGGGACAAGAGACCCAGTACTTC. Encoded protein: CASSFPSAGGQETQYF.

The J gene is TRBJ2-1, the V gene TRBV6-5, with a tentative D call TRBD2 (5 bases). Trimming cost V 4 bases and J 4 bases, with 11 bases left between them. Germline CDR1 and CDR2: MNHEY and SVGAGI. This CDR3 comprises 14 residues. The CDR3 nucleotides are TGTGCCAGCAGTTCACGGTCGGGGTACAATGAGCAGTTCTTC. It yields the protein CASSSRSGYNEQFF.

The V and J genes are TRBV4-2 and TRBJ2-3; the D is unclear. The CDR3 is made up of 18 amino acids. The ends were cut back, 0 bases at V and 0 bases at J, with 16 bases in the middle. Germline CDR1 LGHNA, CDR2 YNFKEQ. The CDR3 sequence is CASSQDFKDPGSTDTQYF. Written as DNA, the CDR3 is TGTGCCAGCAGCCAAGATTTCAAGGATCCCGGGAGCACAGATACGCAGTATTTT.

The gene calls are TRBV6-6 and TRBJ1-1; 7 nucleotides line up with TRBD1. The CDR3 totals 13 residues. The germline CDR1 and CDR2 sequences are MNHNY and SVGAGI (reference sequence). With V trimmed by 6 bases and J by 5 bases, 6 bases remained unmatched. This CDR3 is CASRRTGETEAFF. In DNA, the CDR3 is TGTGCCAGCAGACGTACAGGGGAGACTGAAGCTTTCTTT.

The chain links TRBV21-1 to TRBJ1-5. TRBV21-1 is a pseudogene segment. The CDR3 extends over 19 amino acids. CDR3 amino acids: CASSKGGIRAGRGNQPQHF. CDR3 DNA sequence: TGTGCCAGCAGCAAAGGAGGAATAAGGGCCGGGAGGGGCAATCAGCCCCAGCATTTT.

This clone was counted a single time. The rearrangement joins TRBV13 to TRBJ2-3, with a tentative D call TRBD2 (5 bases). Looked up from germline, CDR1 is PRHDT and CDR2 is FYEKMQ (reference sequence). The CDR3 contains 13 residues. V gave up 1 base and J gave up 5 bases, with 7 bases separating them. CDR3 bases: TGTGCCAGCAGCTTAGAAGGAGGAGATACGCAGTATTTT. Its protein product is CASSLEGGDTQYF.

V is TRBV27 and J is TRBJ2-3; 12 bases match TRBD1. V dropped 7 bases and J dropped 7; count of bases not matched to a gene: 9. This CDR3 spans 15 amino acids. Germline V lookup: CDR1 MNHEY, CDR2 SMNVEV (reference sequence). CDR3 region: CASIREGQGAHTQYF. The CDR3 DNA reads TGTGCCAGCATCAGAGAGGGACAGGGGGCCCATACGCAGTATTTT.

The chain uses TRBV28 and TRBJ1-5; 10 bases match TRBD1. This CDR3 comprises 12 residues. Germline values: CDR1 MDHEN, CDR2 SYDVKM. Trimming cost V 7 bases and J 11 bases; bases outside gene matches: 5. The CDR3 DNA is TGTGCCAGCACGGGACAGGGGAACACCCAGCATTTT. Translated, it gives CASTGQGNTQHF. The whole variable domain, remainder taken from reference TRBV28 and TRBJ1-5, is DVKVTQSSRYLVKRTGEKVFLECVQDMDHENMFWYRQDPGLGLRLIYFSYDVKMKEKGDIPEGYSVSREKKERFSLILESASTNQTSMYLCASTGQGNTQHFGDGTRLSIL.

This clone has just one count. CDR3 sequence: CASSLGTVFSGNTIYF. Written as DNA, the CDR3 is TGTGCCAGCTCACTCGGGACAGTTTTCTCTGGAAACACCATATATTTT. The rearrangement joins TRBV18 to TRBJ1-3; 7 positions match TRBD1. The V gene's germline CDR1 is KGHSH and CDR2 LQKENI. J gave up 0 bases and V 4 bases, and 6 bases lay outside the gene matches. The CDR3 loop spans 16 amino acids.

This rearrangement joins TRBV7-3 to TRBJ2-5, with D perhaps TRBD1 (5 bases). Germline CDR1 is SGHTA and CDR2 is FQGTGA. The ends were cut back, 2 bases at V and 5 bases at J, with 9 bases in the middle. The CDR3 is 13 residues long. CDR3 nucleotides: TGTGCCAGCAGCTTATGGGGCTCGGAGACCCAGTACTTC. Its translation is CASSLWGSETQYF.

The chain uses TRBV7-6 and TRBJ2-1; no reliable D call. CDR1 is SGHVS, CDR2 FNYEAQ, per germline. The CDR3 contains 14 residues. V was cut by 1 base and J by 6 bases, with 10 bases left in between. The CDR3: CASSLGGSANEQFF. CDR3 nucleotides: TGTGCCAGCAGCTTAGGTGGCAGTGCCAATGAGCAGTTCTTC.

J is TRBJ2-2 and V is TRBV6-5; D gene ambiguous. V was pared by 0 bases and J by 7 bases, with 12 bases between. This CDR3 spans 15 amino acids. Germline V gene data show CDR1 as MNHEY and CDR2 as SVGAGI. In DNA, the CDR3 is TGTGCCAGCAGTTACTCTGGAAGTCTAGGCGGGGAGCTGTTTTTT. Translated: CASSYSGSLGGELFF.

The CDR3 DNA reads as TGCAGCGTCCAACAGGGGTCCTCTGCAGGTCGCGGCTACACCTTC. Its translation: CSVQQGSSAGRGYTF. This chain joins TRBV29-1 and TRBJ1-2; 7 nucleotides line up with TRBD1. CDR1 is SQVTM and CDR2 is ANQGSEA in the germline V gene. V gave up 6 bases and J gave up 8 bases; unmatched junction bases: 18. This CDR3 has 15 amino acids.

V and J are TRBV2 and TRBJ1-1, with TRBD1 as a possible D gene (6 bases). The germline CDR1 and CDR2 sequences are SNHLY and FYNNEI. The CDR3 runs to 13 residues. Trimming took off 2 bases at V and 10 bases at J, with 14 bases between the two ends. In DNA, the CDR3 is TGTGCCAGCAGTGAAAGAGACCTACAGGGAGCTTTCTTT. It encodes CASSERDLQGAFF.

As DNA, the CDR3 is TGCGCCAGCAGCTTGGTGGGCGGGACGAGGAACGAGCAGTACTTC. Amino acid sequence: CASSLVGGTRNEQYF. This chain connects TRBV5-1 to TRBJ2-7; D might be TRBD2 (6 bases). This CDR3 has 15 amino acids. Germline V gene sequence: CDR1 SGHRS, CDR2 YFSETQ. Deletions cut 0 bases from V and 5 bases from J, with 15 bases between.

The V call is TRBV27, the J call TRBJ1-4; D gene uncertain. The CDR3 loop spans 12 amino acids. Trimming removed 9 bases from V and 8 bases from J, with 13 bases in between. The germline V gene encodes CDR1 MNHEY and CDR2 SMNVEV (reference sequence). CDR3 protein: CASSLAGEKLFF. For the CDR3, the DNA is TGTGCCAGTAGTCTCGCAGGAGAAAAACTGTTTTTT.

The J gene is TRBJ2-1, the V gene TRBV7-2; TRBD2 might be the D (7 bases). This CDR3 contains 17 residues. The germline gives CDR1 SGHTA, CDR2 FQGNSA. V was trimmed by 5 bases and J by 4 bases, leaving 21 bases between them. For the CDR3, the DNA is TGTGCCAGCAGCCAATTCGGGCGCGGGGGCTGGTACAATGAGCAGTTCTTC. Its protein product is CASSQFGRGGWYNEQFF.